The 19 T cell receptor beta chains reported below all come from one sample, sequenced in a study of T cell repertoires in cytomegalovirus infection. In TCRdb, the reads were re-called with MiXCR into one record per CDR3 protein. The sample has 700,000 to 900,000 distinct CDR3 sequences, 25% to 30% seen once; the top ten hold about 12%. The antigens of these receptors remain unknown. The sample consisted of cultured CD8+ T cells from PBMCs, taken from culture after CMV antigen stimulation. These receptors were taken from a human donor in good health (CMV status not recorded). Some clones in this sample may be carry-over from other donors' samples.

As for this clonotype: One base away lies a much larger clone, so this may be a sequencing read error. The chain has TRBV2 and TRBJ2-3; a possible D gene is TRBD1 (5 bases). Germline loops: CDR1 SNHLY, CDR2 FYNNEI. The length of the CDR3 is 13 residues. Trimming removed 7 bases from V and 4 bases from J, with 12 bases in between. For the CDR3, the DNA is TGTGCCAGCAAGGGGATTGACTCAGATACGCAGTATTTT. Its translation: CASKGIDSDTQYF.

The genes are TRBV12-5 and TRBJ1-5, with 7 nucleotides matching TRBD1. The CDR3 totals 14 residues. Trimming removed 6 bases from V and 4 bases from J; junction bases left unmatched: 6. CDR1 and CDR2 (germline): LGHNT, FRNRAP. Here the CDR3 reads CASGPGQLNQPQHF. The CDR3, as DNA: TGTGCTAGTGGCCCGGGACAGTTGAATCAGCCCCAGCATTTT.

This clonotype was observed a handful of times. The rearrangement joins TRBV18 to TRBJ1-4, with a possible D match to TRBD1 (5 bases). The V end was cut by 3 bases, the J end by 0 bases, with 8 bases between. CDR1 and CDR2 from the germline V gene are KGHSH and LQKENI. The CDR3 sequence is 15 residues long. The CDR3 here is CASSPRGTTNEKLFF. For the CDR3, the DNA is TGTGCCAGCTCACCTCGGGGCACAACTAATGAAAAACTGTTTTTT.

This clonotype was seen a few times. This chain links TRBV27 with TRBJ2-5, with D uncertain. V was pared by 3 bases and J by 0 bases, with 8 bases between. Germline V gene lookup returns CDR1 MNHEY and CDR2 SMNVEV (reference sequence). CDR3 length: 14 amino acids. In DNA, the CDR3 is TGTGCCAGCAGTTTCCTAGGGAACCAAGAGACCCAGTACTTC. Protein: CASSFLGNQETQYF.

There are many counts of this clonotype. The CDR3 is CASSPRLAGGTYEQYF. The CDR3 coding sequence is TGTGCCAGCAGCCCTCGACTAGCGGGGGGGACCTACGAGCAGTACTTC. The rearrangement links TRBV7-8 to TRBJ2-7; 14 bases map to TRBD2. J was trimmed by 2 bases and V by 5 bases; bases with no gene match: 5. CDR1 is SGHVS and CDR2 is FQNEAQ in the germline V gene. The CDR3 loop spans 16 amino acids.

The gene calls are TRBV6-6 and TRBJ1-1, with TRBD1 identical over 8 bases. In germline, CDR1 is MNHNY, CDR2 SVGAGI (reference sequence). With V trimmed by 6 bases and J by 7 bases, 13 bases remained unmatched. The CDR3 has 15 residues. This CDR3 reads CASSGQGEGGSEAFF. CDR3 sequence (DNA): TGTGCCAGCAGCGGACAGGGTGAGGGAGGGAGTGAAGCTTTCTTT.

The table lists this clonotype with a few counts. V usage is TRBV27 and J usage is TRBJ2-1; TRBD2 matches 7 bases. This CDR3 is built from 16 residues. Trimming cost V 2 bases and J 3 bases; bases outside gene matches: 7. CDR1 MNHEY and CDR2 SMNVEV come from the germline V gene (reference sequence). The CDR3 nucleotides read TGTGCCAGCAGTTTAGTGTGGCGGGGGAACTACAATGAGCAGTTCTTC. Its translation is CASSLVWRGNYNEQFF.

The chain employs TRBV9 and TRBJ2-1; TRBD2 aligns across 8 bases. This CDR3 is built from 15 residues. V lost 0 bases and J lost 3; bases outside the gene matches: 2. The germline gives CDR1 SGDLS, CDR2 YYNGEE. The CDR3 sequence is CASSVEGLVYNEQFF. The CDR3 DNA sequence: TGTGCCAGCAGCGTAGAGGGACTAGTCTACAATGAGCAGTTCTTC. Full variable domain (outside the CDR3, taken from reference TRBV9 and TRBJ2-1): DSGVTQTPKHLITATGQRVTLRCSPRSGDLSVYWYQQSLDQGLQFLIQYYNGEERAKGNILERFSAQQFPDLHSELNLSSLELGDSALYFCASSVEGLVYNEQFFGPGTRLTVL.

This clonotype was seen more than once but under ten times. V gene TRBV27 combines with J gene TRBJ1-4; D gene unclear. V was pared by 2 bases and J by 5 bases, with 12 bases between. The CDR3 has 15 residues. In germline, CDR1 is MNHEY, CDR2 SMNVEV (reference sequence). CDR3 sequence: CASSLHRRENEKLFF. The CDR3 DNA reads TGTGCCAGCAGTTTACACCGGAGGGAAAATGAAAAACTGTTTTTT.

The chain recombines TRBV28 with TRBJ1-6; TRBD1 matches 12 bases. The trim removed 2 bases at V and 5 bases at J, leaving 13 bases unmatched. This CDR3 is 20 amino acids long. Germline V gives CDR1 MDHEN, CDR2 SYDVKM. CDR3 amino acids: CASSLGDRGHSLWNNSPLHF. The CDR3 bases are TGTGCCAGCAGTTTAGGGGACAGGGGGCATTCGTTATGGAATAATTCACCCCTCCACTTT.

This clonotype was found a few times. V gene TRBV2 combines with J gene TRBJ2-3, with D tentatively TRBD2 (6 bases). Germline V lookup: CDR1 SNHLY, CDR2 FYNNEI. This CDR3 comprises 16 residues. The V end lost 0 bases, the J end lost 2 bases, and 12 bases lay between the germline ends. CDR3 coding DNA: TGTGCCAGCAGTGAAGCTTGGCGGGGTGACACAGATACGCAGTATTTT. It translates to CASSEAWRGDTDTQYF.

This clonotype was seen more than once but under ten times. This chain's CDR3 is CASLLTGQGFYEQYF. The CDR3 coding sequence is TGTGCCAGCCTACTAACGGGACAGGGTTTTTACGAGCAGTACTTC. This rearrangement joins TRBV2 to TRBJ2-7; 9 bases are shared with TRBD1. Germline V CDR1 and CDR2: SNHLY, FYNNEI. The J segment lost 4 bases and the V segment lost 8 bases, leaving 12 bases of the junction unmatched. The length of the CDR3 is 15 residues.

The chain combines TRBV19 with TRBJ2-1, with a tentative D call TRBD2 (6 bases). The CDR3 loop spans 14 amino acids. The ends were cut back, 7 bases at V and 8 bases at J, with 18 bases in the middle. CDR1 and CDR2 (germline): LNHDA, SQIVND (reference sequence). The CDR3 DNA is TGTGCCAGTACGCCGGGCTCCTGGGGGGATGAGCAGTTCTTC. Encoded protein: CASTPGSWGDEQFF. The variable domain in full, with the rest retrieved from reference TRBV19 and TRBJ2-1, is DGGITQSPKYLFRKEGQNVTLSCEQNLNHDAMYWYRQDPGQGLRLIYYSQIVNDFQKGDIAEGYSVSREKKESFPLTVTSAQKNPTAFYLCASTPGSWGDEQFFGPGTRLTVL.

This rearrangement joins TRBV5-1 to TRBJ2-7, with D possibly being TRBD1 (6 bases). The CDR3 contains 14 residues. The V gene lost 4 bases and the J gene lost 7 bases, with 18 bases spanning the gap. CDR1 SGHRS and CDR2 YFSETQ come from the germline V gene. CDR3 region: CASSNRAKTWEQYF. CDR3 nucleotide sequence: TGCGCCAGCAGCAACAGGGCCAAAACATGGGAGCAGTACTTC. Drawing the rest from reference TRBV5-1 and TRBJ2-7, the complete variable domain is KAGVTQTPRYLIKTRGQQVTLSCSPISGHRSVSWYQQTPGQGLQFLFEYFSETQRNKGNFPGRFSGRQFSNSRSEMNVSTLELGDSALYLCASSNRAKTWEQYFGPGTRLTVT.

About this clonotype itself: A much bigger clone sits one base away, suggesting this may be a read error. The CDR3 DNA follows: TGTGTCAGCAAACAGGTCCACGAGCAGTACTTC. Its protein is CVSKQVHEQYF. This rearrangement joins TRBV7-8 to TRBJ2-7, with D perhaps matching TRBD1 (5 bases). There are 11 residues in the CDR3. Per the germline V gene, CDR1 is SGHVS and CDR2 is FQNEAQ.

The V call is TRBV20-1, the J call TRBJ2-1; D gene unclear. The V end was cut by 3 bases, the J end by 2 bases, with 14 bases between. Looked up from germline, CDR1 is DFQATT and CDR2 is SNEGSKA (reference sequence). The CDR3 contains 15 residues. In DNA form, the CDR3 reads TGCAGTGCTAGCAGCCGAGTTGGCCCCTACAATGAGCAGTTCTTC. Its translation: CSASSRVGPYNEQFF.

This clonotype was counted only a few times. The V call is TRBV19, the J call TRBJ2-7; possibly TRBD1 for D (5 bases). CDR1 and CDR2 from the germline V gene are LNHDA and SQIVND (reference sequence). Trimming stripped 3 bases from V and 4 bases from J, with 10 bases between. The CDR3 totals 13 residues. CDR3 residues: CASSISRVYEQYF. CDR3 bases: TGTGCCAGTAGTATCTCCAGGGTGTACGAGCAGTACTTC.

The genes are TRBV4-2 and TRBJ2-2, with D possibly TRBD1 on 5 matching bases. Germline V gene sequence: CDR1 LGHNA, CDR2 YNFKEQ. The CDR3 extends over 18 amino acids. The germline V and J ends were trimmed by 3 bases and 6 bases, with 23 bases remaining between them. For the CDR3, the DNA is TGTGCCAGCAGCCACGACCTCGTGGGGCCCTCGGTACCCGGGGAGCTGTTTTTT. This encodes CASSHDLVGPSVPGELFF.

CDR3 region: CASSYSQGAGNEQFF. The CDR3 DNA follows: TGTGCCAGCAGTTACTCCCAGGGGGCGGGCAATGAGCAGTTCTTC. The chain recombines TRBV6-5 with TRBJ2-1; TRBD1 matches at 8 bases. Germline CDR1 reads MNHEY; CDR2 reads SVGAGI. The CDR3 is 15 amino acids. J was trimmed by 6 bases and V by 0 bases; bases with no gene match: 4.